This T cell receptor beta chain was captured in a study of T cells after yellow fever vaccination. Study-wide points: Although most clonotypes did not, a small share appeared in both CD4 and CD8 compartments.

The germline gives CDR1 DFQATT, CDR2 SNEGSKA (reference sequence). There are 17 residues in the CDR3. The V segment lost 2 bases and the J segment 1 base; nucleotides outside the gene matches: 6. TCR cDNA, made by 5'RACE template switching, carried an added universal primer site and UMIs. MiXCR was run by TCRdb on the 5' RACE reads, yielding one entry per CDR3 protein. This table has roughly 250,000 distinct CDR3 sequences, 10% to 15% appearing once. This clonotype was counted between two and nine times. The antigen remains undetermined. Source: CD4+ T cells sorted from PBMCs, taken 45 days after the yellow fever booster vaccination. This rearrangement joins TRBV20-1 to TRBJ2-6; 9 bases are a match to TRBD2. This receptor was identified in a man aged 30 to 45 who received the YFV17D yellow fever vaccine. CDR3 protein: CSARNSGRMSGANVLTF. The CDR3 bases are TGCAGTGCTAGAAATAGCGGGAGAATGTCTGGGGCCAACGTCCTGACTTTC.